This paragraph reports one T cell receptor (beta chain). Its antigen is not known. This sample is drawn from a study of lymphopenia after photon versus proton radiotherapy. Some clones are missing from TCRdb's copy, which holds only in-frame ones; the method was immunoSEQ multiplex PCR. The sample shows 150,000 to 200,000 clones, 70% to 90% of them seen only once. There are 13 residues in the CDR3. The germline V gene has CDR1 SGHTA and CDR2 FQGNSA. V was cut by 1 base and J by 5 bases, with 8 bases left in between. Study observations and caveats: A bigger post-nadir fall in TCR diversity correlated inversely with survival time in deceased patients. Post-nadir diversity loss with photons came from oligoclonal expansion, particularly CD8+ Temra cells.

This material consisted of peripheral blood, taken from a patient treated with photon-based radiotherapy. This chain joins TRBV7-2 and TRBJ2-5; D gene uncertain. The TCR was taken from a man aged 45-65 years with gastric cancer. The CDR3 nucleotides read TGTGCCAGCAGCTTAGGACGGCCTGAGACCCAGTACTTC. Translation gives CASSLGRPETQYF.